Shown below are 29 T cell receptor beta chains from a single sample sequenced in a study of cytotoxic CD8 clonotypes in ibrutinib-treated CLL. The table came from immunoSEQ multiplex PCR; TCRdb's copy has only in-frame clones and leaves some out. The sample consists of approximately 150,000 clones, approximately 77% of them appearing once. The specimen was PBMCs, collected after 12 months of ibrutinib treatment. These receptors came from a human donor with chronic lymphocytic leukemia.

This rearrangement joins TRBV7-9 to TRBJ1-5; D call uncertain. Trimming cost V 1 base and J 5 bases, with 9 bases left between them. The CDR3 consists of 14 residues. Germline values: CDR1 SEHNR, CDR2 FQNEAQ (reference sequence). The CDR3 loop reads CASSLDGTYQPQHF. CDR3 coding DNA: TGTGCCAGCAGCTTAGACGGTACATATCAGCCCCAGCATTTT.

The rearrangement uses TRBV6-5 and TRBJ2-7; D is possibly TRBD2 (6 bases). Germline V gene lookup returns CDR1 MNHEY and CDR2 SVGAGI. The CDR3 sequence is 13 residues long. Trimming pared 6 bases from V and 4 bases from J, leaving 13 bases between. The CDR3 DNA sequence: TGTGCCAGCAGCAGGGACTTAGGGTACGAGCAGTACTTC. As protein: CASSRDLGYEQYF.

V and J are TRBV2 and TRBJ2-7; the match to TRBD2 covers 13 bases. The germline gives CDR1 SNHLY, CDR2 FYNNEI. J lost 2 bases, V lost 6 bases, and 13 bases had no gene match. The length of the CDR3 is 18 residues. The CDR3 region is CASRGVGLAGVRTYEQYF. For the CDR3, the DNA is TGTGCCAGCAGGGGGGTTGGACTAGCGGGGGTCCGAACCTACGAGCAGTACTTC.

This chain joins TRBV19 and TRBJ1-2, with D perhaps TRBD1 (5 bases). Germline V CDR1 and CDR2: LNHDA, SQIVND (reference sequence). The CDR3 runs 16 residues. The V and J ends lost 7 bases and 2 bases respectively, with 20 bases between them. For the CDR3, the DNA is TGTGCCAGTACTGGCCGACAGAGAATAACGAACTATGGCTACACCTTC. Residues: CASTGRQRITNYGYTF.

The CDR3 sequence is CASSQDGEGLGAFF. The CDR3 DNA reads TGTGCCAGCAGCCAAGACGGTGAGGGTCTTGGGGCTTTCTTT. V and J are TRBV4-2 and TRBJ1-1; D call uncertain. V was clipped by 0 bases and J by 11 bases, with 16 bases between them. CDR1 and CDR2 from the germline V gene are LGHNA and YNFKEQ. This CDR3 region has 14 residues.

The V gene is TRBV6-4, the J gene TRBJ1-4; a possible D gene is TRBD1 (6 bases). V shed 4 bases and J shed 11 bases, with 14 bases lying between them. The CDR3 runs 13 residues. Germline CDR1 MRHNA, CDR2 SNTAGT. In DNA form, the CDR3 reads TGTGCCAGCAGTGTTAACAGGGCGGAGAAACTGTTTTTT. Its protein product is CASSVNRAEKLFF.

J is TRBJ1-5 and V is TRBV7-6, with 9 bases that match TRBD1. This CDR3 spans 13 amino acids. V lost 4 bases and J lost 6; bases outside the gene matches: 1. The germline gives CDR1 SGHVS, CDR2 FNYEAQ. CDR3 sequence: CASSWGQGQPQHF. As DNA, the CDR3 is TGTGCCAGCAGCTGGGGACAGGGTCAGCCCCAGCATTTT. Looking up the rest from reference TRBV7-6 and TRBJ1-5 gives the full variable domain: GAGVSQSPRYKVTKRGQDVALRCDPISGHVSLYWYRQALGQGPEFLTYFNYEAQQDKSGLPNDRFSAERPEGSISTLTIQRTEQRDSAMYRCASSWGQGQPQHFGDGTRLSIL.

The rearrangement joins TRBV6-4 to TRBJ1-2; 7 nucleotides align to TRBD1. This CDR3 has 16 residues. Germline loops: CDR1 MRHNA, CDR2 SNTAGT. Trimming removed 0 bases from V and 6 bases from J; junction bases left unmatched: 10. The CDR3: CASSDSIPGTADGYTF. CDR3 coding DNA: TGTGCCAGCAGTGACTCGATTCCGGGGACAGCTGATGGCTACACCTTC.

The chain employs TRBV30 and TRBJ2-7; TRBD2 is a possible D gene (5 bases). The ends were cut back, 2 bases at V and 6 bases at J, with 8 bases in the middle. Germline V CDR1 and CDR2: GTSNPN, SVGIG (reference sequence). The length of the CDR3 is 11 residues. DNA of the CDR3: TGTGCCTGGAGTAGCGGTTTCGAGCAGTACTTC. The encoded protein is CAWSSGFEQYF.

This clone was seen once. The chain has TRBV1 and TRBJ2-5; the listed D gene, TRBD2, was not tested against the DNA. TRBV1 constitutes a pseudogene. This CDR3 is built from 16 residues. The CDR3 sequence is CTSSQTPSSGNETQYF. For the CDR3, the DNA is TGCACCAGCAGCCAAACCCCCTCTAGCGGGAATGAGACCCAGTACTTC.

The chain recombines TRBV5-1 with TRBJ2-6, with 8 bases that match TRBD1. CDR3 length: 17 residues. V shed 0 bases, J shed 2 bases, and the junction held 4 bases outside the gene matches. The germline V gene encodes CDR1 SGHRS and CDR2 YFSETQ. Written as DNA, the CDR3 is TGCGCCAGCAGCTTGGCAGGGGGCTTAGCTGGGGCCAACGTCCTGACTTTC. Amino acid sequence: CASSLAGGLAGANVLTF.

The CDR3 sequence: CASRPWDSSYEQYF. The CDR3 DNA follows: TGCGCCAGCCGACCGTGGGACAGTTCCTACGAGCAGTACTTC. The V gene is TRBV5-1, the J gene TRBJ2-7, with 7 bases matching TRBD1. This CDR3 region has 14 residues. The V and J ends lost 7 bases and 1 base, in that order; junction bases with no gene match: 8. The germline CDR1 and CDR2 sequences are SGHRS and YFSETQ.

The V call is TRBV6-1, the J call TRBJ2-1, with D maybe TRBD1 (5 bases). Germline-derived CDR1 and CDR2 are MNHNS and SASEGT. The CDR3 runs 14 residues. Trimming shortened V by 7 bases and J by 0 bases, and 10 bases separated the two germline ends. For the CDR3, the DNA is TGTGCCAGCAAGGGGCGTCCCTCCTACAATGAGCAGTTCTTC. It specifies CASKGRPSYNEQFF.

This chain links TRBV28 with TRBJ2-2; 9 nucleotides agree with TRBD1. V trimming: 7 bases; J trimming: 1 base; junction bases outside the gene matches: 4. The CDR3 is 15 residues long. In germline, CDR1 is MDHEN, CDR2 SYDVKM. The CDR3 coding sequence is TGTGCCAGCACCCACAGGGGGCGGAACACCGGGGAGCTGTTTTTT. Protein: CASTHRGRNTGELFF.

This clone has more than one count but fewer than ten. The chain is built from TRBV7-2 and TRBJ1-1; maybe TRBD1 (6 bases). Per germline, CDR1 SGHTA and CDR2 FQGNSA. The V gene lost 5 bases and the J gene lost 5 bases, with 18 bases spanning the gap. The CDR3 runs to 15 residues. Here the CDR3 reads CASSRPGAGGTEAFF. The CDR3 DNA is TGTGCCAGCAGCCGTCCAGGGGCAGGAGGGACTGAAGCTTTCTTT.

The J gene is TRBJ2-1, the V gene TRBV14, with D perhaps TRBD1 (5 bases). Germline CDR1 and CDR2: SGHDN and FVKESK. V was trimmed by 4 bases and J by 10 bases, leaving 26 bases between them. This CDR3 has 17 residues. CDR3 loop: CASSPRAGWALFEEQFF. In DNA, the CDR3 is TGTGCCAGCAGCCCAAGGGCAGGGTGGGCCCTATTCGAAGAGCAGTTCTTC.

The table lists this clone with a few counts. This chain uses TRBV19 with TRBJ1-1; 7 bases align to TRBD1. V lost 7 bases, J lost 4 bases, and 12 bases stayed unmatched. CDR3 size: 15 residues. Germline V gene data show CDR1 as LNHDA and CDR2 as SQIVND (reference sequence). CDR3 protein: CASTPGRQGGTEAFF. The DNA of the CDR3 is TGTGCCAGTACCCCAGGTCGACAGGGAGGCACTGAAGCTTTCTTT.

This chain joins TRBV6-5 and TRBJ2-1; D gene ambiguous. The CDR3 is made up of 14 amino acids. V was pared by 2 bases and J by 8 bases, with 13 bases between. Germline-derived CDR1 and CDR2 are MNHEY and SVGAGI. The CDR3: CASSYRRPSDEQFF. The DNA of the CDR3 is TGTGCCAGCAGTTACAGGCGCCCGAGCGATGAGCAGTTCTTC.

J is TRBJ2-7 and V is TRBV5-1; 14 bases map to TRBD2. Losses at the gene ends were 3 bases for V and 4 bases for J; bases not matched to a gene: 6. Germline V gene sequence: CDR1 SGHRS, CDR2 YFSETQ. The CDR3 is made up of 16 amino acids. As DNA, the CDR3 is TGCGCCAGCAGCTGGACCGGGACTAGCGGGGGATACGAGCAGTACTTC. This translates into CASSWTGTSGGYEQYF.

This chain joins TRBV7-6 and TRBJ2-2; D not certain. The CDR3 is 14 residues long. CDR1 is SGHVS and CDR2 is FNYEAQ in the germline V gene. Trimming removed 3 bases from V and 1 base from J, with 6 bases in between. CDR3 in amino acids: CASSLTGNTGELFF. The CDR3 bases are TGTGCCAGCAGCTTGACGGGGAACACCGGGGAGCTGTTTTTT.

This chain links TRBV19 with TRBJ2-4, with 7 positions matching TRBD1. This CDR3 is 13 amino acids long. The germline gives CDR1 LNHDA, CDR2 SQIVND (reference sequence). J was trimmed by 2 bases and V by 8 bases; bases with no gene match: 3. Here the CDR3 reads CASRDSTKNIQYF. The CDR3 region has the DNA TGTGCCAGTCGGGACAGTACCAAAAACATTCAGTACTTC. The full variable domain, rest sourced from reference TRBV19 and TRBJ2-4, is DGGITQSPKYLFRKEGQNVTLSCEQNLNHDAMYWYRQDPGQGLRLIYYSQIVNDFQKGDIAEGYSVSREKKESFPLTVTSAQKNPTAFYLCASRDSTKNIQYFGAGTRLSVL.

The V call is TRBV19, the J call TRBJ2-2; 7 bases line up with TRBD1. This CDR3 has 16 amino acids. V was clipped by 3 bases and J by 4 bases; unmatched bases: 8. In germline, CDR1 is LNHDA, CDR2 SQIVND (reference sequence). The CDR3 coding sequence is TGTGCCAGTAGTATTCTGTCGACAGGGAGCACCGGGGAGCTGTTTTTT. Its translation is CASSILSTGSTGELFF.

This clone was recorded once. V is TRBV6-5 and J is TRBJ1-1; D ambiguous. The CDR3 spans 13 residues. CDR1 MNHEY and CDR2 SVGAGI come from the germline V gene. The ends were cut back, 2 bases at V and 4 bases at J, with 8 bases in the middle. In nucleotides, the CDR3 is TGTGCCAGCAGTTACGGACGCAGCACTGAAGCTTTCTTT. Protein: CASSYGRSTEAFF.

This clone has more than one count but fewer than ten. The chain couples TRBV1 to TRBJ2-5; TRBD2 is the table's D call, not checked against the DNA. TRBV1 is described as a pseudogene. This CDR3 has 18 amino acids. The CDR3 region has the DNA TGCACCAGCAGCCAAGAGAGGAGCGGGAGGCATGGTTGTGAGACCCAGTACTTC. Protein sequence: CTSSQERSGRHGCETQYF.

This chain links TRBV11-1 with TRBJ2-3; D unresolved. In germline, CDR1 is SGHAT, CDR2 FQDESV (reference sequence). V lost 3 bases and J 5 bases, leaving 18 bases between the germline ends. This CDR3 comprises 16 residues. The CDR3, as DNA: TGTGCCAGCAGCTTTCTCCAGACTCCGGTGGGAGATACGCAGTATTTT. It codes for CASSFLQTPVGDTQYF.

The rearrangement links TRBV5-1 to TRBJ1-2; TRBD1 might be the D (6 bases). This CDR3 has 15 residues. CDR1 is SGHRS, CDR2 YFSETQ, per germline. Trimming took off 0 bases at V and 6 bases at J, with 15 bases between the two ends. The CDR3 spells CASSLGQAGVDGYTF. The CDR3 bases are TGCGCCAGCAGCTTGGGACAGGCGGGTGTCGATGGCTACACCTTC.

V usage is TRBV28 and J usage is TRBJ1-5; D possibly corresponds to TRBD1 (5 bases). The V and J ends lost 1 base and 1 base respectively, with 14 bases between them. The CDR3 is 17 residues long. The germline V gene encodes CDR1 MDHEN and CDR2 SYDVKM. The CDR3: CASSLFRQGVSNQPQHF. DNA for the CDR3: TGTGCCAGCAGTTTATTTCGCCAGGGAGTAAGCAATCAGCCCCAGCATTTT.

The rearrangement joins TRBV5-8 to TRBJ2-3; TRBD2 matches at 9 bases. This CDR3 is built from 14 residues. CDR1 SGHTS and CDR2 YDEGEE come from the germline V gene. The trim removed 1 base at V and 3 bases at J, leaving 0 bases unmatched. The DNA of the CDR3 is TGTGCCAGCAGCTTGACTAGCGGGACAGATACGCAGTATTTT. Encoded protein: CASSLTSGTDTQYF. The complete variable domain, with remaining parts taken from reference TRBV5-8 and TRBJ2-3, reads EAGVTQSPTHLIKTRGQQATLRCSPISGHTSVYWYQQALGLGLQFLLWYDEGEERNRGNFPPRFSGRQFPNYSSELNVNALELEDSALYLCASSLTSGTDTQYFGPGTRLTVL.

V is TRBV5-1 and J is TRBJ2-7; 7 nucleotides agree with TRBD1. The CDR3 has 15 residues. Germline-derived CDR1 and CDR2 are SGHRS and YFSETQ. The V and J ends lost 4 bases and 1 base, in that order; junction bases with no gene match: 8. CDR3 nucleotides: TGCGCCAGCAGCATTCGACAGGGAAAATCCTACGAGCAGTACTTC. Protein sequence: CASSIRQGKSYEQYF.